The T cell receptor beta chain described here comes from a study of Ad26.COV2.S vaccination and SARS-CoV-2 variants. The repertoire was sequenced with immunoSEQ multiplex PCR; TCRdb's copy has only in-frame clones and lacks some. The sample has a few hundred thousand clones, 75% to 90% seen once. The CDR3 totals 19 residues. Trimming took 5 bases from V and 6 from J, leaving 28 bases between them. Per the germline V gene, CDR1 is LGHNA and CDR2 is YSLEER. This clone has a single count. Treatment meaning: around 19 received Ad26.COV2.S at low or high dose, single or two shots; about five received placebo; per-sample allocation not given. It was on day 63 after the first vaccine or placebo injection that samples were taken.

The chain links TRBV4-3 to TRBJ2-2, with D possibly being TRBD2 (6 bases). Source: peripheral blood, taken in a trial of Ad26.COV2.S vaccine versus placebo. The clonotype comes from a person between 18 and 59 years old who received the Ad26.COV2.S COVID-19 vaccine or a placebo. The CDR3 nucleotides are TGCGCCAGCAGCTCTTGGTCCGGGGGTAGGATTTCAAGTGCCGGGGAGCTGTTTTTT. Translated, it gives CASSSWSGGRISSAGELFF.